This T cell receptor (beta chain) was sequenced for a study of PD-1 blockade in classical Hodgkin lymphoma. Study outcomes and limitations: Healthy donors were reported to have higher baseline TCR diversity than newly diagnosed patients. Those starting nivolumab under 1 year post-ASCT were excluded.

The sample's time point: cycle 4 day 1 (C4D1), after about 6 weeks of nivolumab. Autologous stem cell transplantation was followed by relapse in every patient, and brentuximab vedotin exposure varied. Sequencing was performed with immunoSEQ multiplex PCR; in TCRdb, only in-frame clones are kept and a portion is missing. Among about 51,000 clones, approximately 80% were seen once, and the ten largest hold around a fifth. The germline V and J ends were trimmed by 1 base and 6 bases, with 10 bases remaining between them. Germline V gene data show CDR1 as KGHSH and CDR2 as LQKENI. The CDR3 spans 13 residues. Note on this clone: What it binds is unknown.

This chain joins TRBV18 and TRBJ2-7; D uncertain. Sequencing used peripheral blood mononuclear cells (PBMCs), obtained before the fourth cycle of nivolumab. The sequence was obtained from a human donor with classical Hodgkin lymphoma. CDR3 nucleotides: TGTGCCAGCTCACCACATGAATGGGTCGAGCAGTACTTC. It translates to CASSPHEWVEQYF. Filled out from reference TRBV18 and TRBJ2-7, the complete variable domain reads NAGVMQNPRHLVRRRGQEARLRCSPMKGHSHVYWYRQLPEEGLKFMVYLQKENIIDESGMPKERFSAEFPKEGPSILRIQQVVRGDSAAYFCASSPHEWVEQYFGPGTRLTVT.